This paragraph covers one T cell receptor beta chain sequence. Original methodology: The assay estimated nucleated cells by amplifying reference gene primers. TCRdb keeps only in-frame clones here, not all; method: immunoSEQ multiplex PCR. Clone size and the V and J calls come from that table; the DNA yielded D and trimming. The data show about 88,000 clones, roughly 91% seen once. Seattle patients were enrolled during active infection and followed longitudinally. This sample is part of a study of blood T cell repertoires in COVID-19. Study-level background: Material from acute and convalescent COVID-19 was sourced from the United States, Italy and Spain. Sources were T cells, B-cell-depleted T cells, or PBMCs; the material itself was cDNA or gDNA.

The CDR3 length is 13 residues. V was cut by 5 bases and J by 0 bases, with 8 bases left in between. Germline V lookup: CDR1 SGHAT, CDR2 FQNNGV. Material: peripheral blood. The receptor was isolated from a man between 18 and 29 years old with COVID-19, enrolled during active disease. The V gene is TRBV11-2, the J gene TRBJ2-7, with a weak D call TRBD1 (6 bases). CDR3 region: CASSRTASYEQYF. The CDR3 region has the DNA TGTGCCAGCAGCCGGACAGCCTCCTACGAGCAGTACTTC.